The rows below give T cell receptor beta chains drawn from one sample of a study of vaccination and CD4 T cells after COVID-19. In TCRdb, the PCR reads were re-called with MiXCR into one record per CDR3 protein. The repertoire consists of about 10,000 distinct CDR3 sequences, with roughly a third occurring once and the leading ten covering approximately 40%. The antigens these receptors bind are not known. Sequenced input: CD4+ T cells from blood, cultured in vitro. All receptors come from a human donor in good health. CDR3s include the opening cysteine and the closing phenylalanine or tryptophan. The D gene is left open where the match is weak. Part of the rows lack a size; the others show once, few, many or a class for expanded clones.

v_gene	d_gene	abundance	j_gene	CDR3aa	CDR3nt
TRBV6-1	NA	NA	TRBJ1-1	CASSEGPGPNTEAFF	TGTGCCAGCAGTGAAGGACCGGGGCCGAACACTGAAGCTTTCTTT
TRBV6-2/TRBV6-3	NA	NA	TRBJ1-5	CASTGGLGNQPQHF	TGTGCCAGCACTGGGGGCCTAGGCAATCAGCCCCAGCATTTT
TRBV6-1	NA	NA	TRBJ2-2	CASSGRQVEVAGELFF	TGTGCCAGCAGTGGACGACAGGTAGAGGTAGCCGGGGAGCTGTTTTTT
TRBV30	NA	NA	TRBJ1-1	CAWSAMEGTEAFF	TGTGCCTGGAGTGCGATGGAGGGCACTGAAGCTTTCTTT
TRBV6-5	NA	few	TRBJ1-1	CASSYISGRYEAFF	TGTGCCAGCAGTTACATTTCAGGGAGGTACGAGGCTTTCTTT
TRBV27	NA	few	TRBJ2-2	CASSRGQNTGELFF	TGTGCCAGCAGCCGAGGACAGAACACCGGGGAGCTGTTTTTT
TRBV18	NA	NA	TRBJ1-1	CASSSVSGNTEAFF	TGTGCCAGCTCATCAGTCTCAGGGAACACTGAAGCTTTCTTT
TRBV30	TRBD1	once	TRBJ1-1	CAWSRQGDTEAFF	TGTGCCTGGAGCAGACAGGGCGATACTGAAGCTTTCTTT
TRBV19	TRBD1	NA	TRBJ1-5	CASSIQQGADQSQHF	TGTGCCAGTAGTATACAACAGGGGGCCGATCAGTCCCAGCATTTT
TRBV7-9	NA	NA	TRBJ2-3	CASSPPVGRRSTDTQYF	TGTGCCAGCAGCCCTCCGGTGGGGAGGCGTAGCACAGATACGCAGTATTTT
TRBV19	NA	few	TRBJ2-7	CASSQGAHSYEQYF	TGTGCCAGTAGCCAGGGAGCTCACTCCTACGAGCAGTACTTC
TRBV5-6	TRBD1	NA	TRBJ1-6	CASSLVGQAYNSPLHF	TGTGCCAGCAGCTTGGTAGGACAGGCCTATAATTCACCCCTCCACTTT
TRBV5-4	TRBD1	NA	TRBJ1-6	CASSWGPRGRVNSPLHF	TGTGCCAGCAGTTGGGGGCCCAGGGGGCGAGTGAATTCACCCCTCCACTTT
TRBV7-9	NA	NA	TRBJ1-5	CASSPMGDQPQHF	TGTGCCAGCAGCCCCATGGGCGATCAGCCCCAGCATTTT
TRBV20-1	NA	NA	TRBJ1-3	CSARDEVGNTTYF	TGCAGTGCTAGAGATGAAGTGGGAAACACCACATATTTT
TRBV20-1	TRBD2	NA	TRBJ2-3	CSAARGGDTQYF	TGCAGTGCTGCGCGGGGGGGAGATACGCAGTATTTT
TRBV10-1	NA	NA	TRBJ1-5	CASSGDTDQPQHF	TGCGCCAGCAGTGGGGACACCGATCAGCCCCAGCATTTT
TRBV12-3/TRBV12-4	TRBD1	NA	TRBJ1-1	CASSSLGQGAGAEAFF	TGTGCCAGCAGTTCCTTGGGACAGGGGGCTGGGGCTGAAGCTTTCTTT
TRBV19	TRBD1	NA	TRBJ1-1	CASSPTYRGTEAFF	TGTGCCAGTAGTCCCACCTACAGGGGTACTGAAGCTTTCTTT